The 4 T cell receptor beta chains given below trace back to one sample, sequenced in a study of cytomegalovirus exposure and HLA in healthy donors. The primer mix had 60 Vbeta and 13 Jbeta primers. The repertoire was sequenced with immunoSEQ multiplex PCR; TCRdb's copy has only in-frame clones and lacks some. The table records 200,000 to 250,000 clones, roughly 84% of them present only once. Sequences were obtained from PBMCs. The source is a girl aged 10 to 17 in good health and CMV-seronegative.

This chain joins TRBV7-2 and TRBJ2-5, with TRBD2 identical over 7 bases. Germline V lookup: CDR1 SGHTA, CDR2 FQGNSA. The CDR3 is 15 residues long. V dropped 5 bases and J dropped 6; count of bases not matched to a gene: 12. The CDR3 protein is CASSLTGTKKQTQYF. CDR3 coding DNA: TGTGCCAGCAGCCTCACCGGGACTAAGAAGCAGACCCAGTACTTC.

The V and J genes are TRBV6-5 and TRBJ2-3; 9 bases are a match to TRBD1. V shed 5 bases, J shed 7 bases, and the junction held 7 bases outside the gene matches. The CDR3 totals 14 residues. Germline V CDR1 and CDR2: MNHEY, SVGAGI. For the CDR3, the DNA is TGTGCCAGCAGTCCCGGGACAGGGACCTATACGCAGTATTTT. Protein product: CASSPGTGTYTQYF.

The CDR3 nucleotides are TGTGCCAGCAGCCAAGTGGGCCAAGTGAGGGGACTTCAGCCCCAGCATTTT. Its translation: CASSQVGQVRGLQPQHF. The chain recombines TRBV4-2 with TRBJ1-5, with D perhaps TRBD1 (5 bases). CDR1 LGHNA and CDR2 YNFKEQ come from the germline V gene. V was cut by 1 base and J by 6 bases, with 19 bases left in between. The CDR3 runs to 17 residues.

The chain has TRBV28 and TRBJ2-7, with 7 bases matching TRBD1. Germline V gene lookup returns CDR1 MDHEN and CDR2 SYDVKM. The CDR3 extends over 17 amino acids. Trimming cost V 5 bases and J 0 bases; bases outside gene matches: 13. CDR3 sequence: CASSASTGVEISYEQYF. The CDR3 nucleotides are TGTGCCAGCAGTGCGTCAACAGGGGTCGAAATCTCCTACGAGCAGTACTTC.